This TCR beta chain came from a study of CD39 and CD103 CD8 tumor-infiltrating T cells (dated by TCRdb to the late 2010s). Broadly, across the study: An HPV-positive HNSCC, an HPV-negative HNSCC, an ovarian cancer and a melanoma patient were represented in the repertoire comparisons shown. TCRbeta CDR3 deep sequencing compared repertoires of CD8 TIL subsets defined by CD103 and CD39 with peripheral memory CD8 T cells.

As concerns this clone: Its antigen remains undetermined. Base qualities are not recorded, but no much larger clone differs from it by a single base.

From about 10,000 to 100,000 sorted cells per subset, genomic DNA was extracted using the DNeasy Blood and Tissue Kit. The TCRbeta V-J or V-D-J regions were sequenced and mapped through the immunoSEQ service, and coverage above 10x per sample was achieved. The published analysis was carried out like this. Analysis was restricted to productive rearrangements exported from the immunoSEQ Analyzer platform, and clonality was assessed using the 500 most abundant clones. Repertoire overlap between populations was quantified with the Morisita-Horn similarity index and the Jaccard index. Morisita-Horn similarity between CD8 T-cell subset TCR repertoires was measured in a handful of cancer patients. In its TCRdb copy, this immuneACCESS table keeps in-frame sequences only and misses some clones. Where compared with another copy, unresolved V genes explain less than half of these, and the others have no known cause. That table gives V, J and clone size, and the DNA gave D and trimming. In all, the sample holds about 17,000 clones, and 90% to 95% of those were seen once. Clones ranked in the top ten supply about 4.5% of the sample.

The study at large found these results: DP CD8 TILs appeared more oligoclonal than DN and SP CD8 TILs and blood memory CD8 T cells, with top 30 clonotypes covering about 50-86%. DP TIL clonotypes were rarely found in blood or uninvolved lymph node, whereas DN TIL clonotypes largely overlapped peripheral memory CD8 repertoires.

At the time of sample collection the patients were not on therapy, although prior treatments varied from chemotherapy, radiotherapy, surgery and immunotherapy to no treatment. After thawing, cells went through T lymphocyte enrichment using a negative-selection kit, with EpCAM beads added for tumor-infiltrating lymphocytes. CD8+CD4-CD45RA- cells were sorted as memory CD8 T cells irrespective of CCR7 expression. Before analysis, peripheral blood mononuclear cells were separated on a Ficoll-Paque PLUS gradient and then cryopreserved. Populations were sorted on a FACSAria II to 97% to 99% purity, and cell pellets were frozen without culture for TCR sequencing. This TCR came from a human donor with head and neck squamous cell carcinoma. Material for sequencing was CD8+ T cells sorted from blood. This sample's cell subset or site label indicates: total memory CD8 T cells (CD45RA-CCR7+/-) from blood or uninvolved lymph node.

The CDR3 protein sequence reads: CASSLADSVWGYTF. The sequence in DNA is TGTGCCAGCAGCTTAGCGGACAGCGTTTGGGGCTACACCTTC. The V and J segments used are TRBV7-9 and TRBJ1-2; a tentative D call is TRBD1 (6 bases match). CDR1 and CDR2 are drawn from the germline V gene (reference sequence): SEHNR, FQNEAQ. Trimming at the junction amounts to 0 bases on V and 8 bases on J, and the germline ends lie 13 bases apart. The CDR3 runs 14 residues from the cysteine to the phenylalanine. The DNA shown is the 42-base CDR3, in frame from base 1.